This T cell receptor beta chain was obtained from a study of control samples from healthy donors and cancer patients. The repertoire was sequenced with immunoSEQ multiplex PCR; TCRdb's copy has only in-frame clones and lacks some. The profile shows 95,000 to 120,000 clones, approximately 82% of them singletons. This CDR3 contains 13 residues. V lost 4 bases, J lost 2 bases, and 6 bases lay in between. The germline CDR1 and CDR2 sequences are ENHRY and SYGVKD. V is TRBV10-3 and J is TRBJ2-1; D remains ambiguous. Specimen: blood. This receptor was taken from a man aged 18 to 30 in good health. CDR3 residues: CAISGYPYNEQFF. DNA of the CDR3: TGTGCCATCAGTGGATATCCCTACAATGAGCAGTTCTTC.